These 24 T cell receptor beta chains share one sample of origin, sequenced in a study of human T cells and chemical hapten exposure. Unfractionated whole blood served as the source for total RNA extraction. TCRdb reanalysed the 5' RACE reads using MiXCR and keeps one entry per CDR3 protein. The profile shows under 100,000 distinct CDR3 sequences, approximately 15% of them singletons. The receptors were sampled from a female donor in good health.

This clonotype came up a few times. V and J are TRBV7-9 and TRBJ1-1; D perhaps matches TRBD1 (6 bases). V was trimmed by 4 bases and J by 5 bases, leaving 11 bases between them. The germline V gene has CDR1 SEHNR and CDR2 FQNEAQ (reference sequence). The CDR3 runs to 13 residues. CDR3 nucleotides: TGTGCCAGCAGCTCCGGACAGAATACTGAAGCTTTCTTT. Protein sequence: CASSSGQNTEAFF.

This clonotype was detected a few times. V gene TRBV28 combines with J gene TRBJ2-7; D is undetermined. The germline V gene encodes CDR1 MDHEN and CDR2 SYDVKM. The CDR3 runs to 13 residues. V was trimmed by 3 bases and J by 8 bases, leaving 14 bases between them. The CDR3 loop reads CASSFGRSPQQYF. As DNA, the CDR3 is TGTGCCAGCAGTTTCGGACGGTCGCCCCAGCAGTACTTC. Together with reference TRBV28 and TRBJ2-7, the CDR3 gives the full variable domain: DVKVTQSSRYLVKRTGEKVFLECVQDMDHENMFWYRQDPGLGLRLIYFSYDVKMKEKGDIPEGYSVSREKKERFSLILESASTNQTSMYLCASSFGRSPQQYFGPGTRLTVT.

V and J are TRBV18 and TRBJ1-1, with 8 bases matching TRBD1. Germline CDR1 KGHSH, CDR2 LQKENI. The length of the CDR3 is 17 residues. Unmatched junction bases numbered 9, after V lost 3 bases and J lost 0 bases. In nucleotides, the CDR3 is TGTGCCAGCTCACCTTGGACAGGGTCGGTTATGAACACTGAAGCTTTCTTT. It yields the protein CASSPWTGSVMNTEAFF. The full variable domain, rest sourced from reference TRBV18 and TRBJ1-1, is NAGVMQNPRHLVRRRGQEARLRCSPMKGHSHVYWYRQLPEEGLKFMVYLQKENIIDESGMPKERFSAEFPKEGPSILRIQQVVRGDSAAYFCASSPWTGSVMNTEAFFGQGTRLTVV.

The chain carries TRBV7-8 and TRBJ1-4; D might be TRBD1 (5 bases). Per germline, CDR1 SGHVS and CDR2 FQNEAQ. V was clipped by 3 bases and J by 8 bases, with 10 bases between them. The CDR3 spans 13 residues. As DNA, the CDR3 is TGTGCCAGCAGCTTGGGGGTAGTGGAAAAACTGTTTTTT. The encoded protein is CASSLGVVEKLFF.

This clonotype was detected a few times. V gene TRBV11-3 combines with J gene TRBJ2-4; 11 bases align to TRBD2. The CDR3 is made up of 19 amino acids. Unmatched junction bases numbered 7, after V lost 0 bases and J lost 0 bases. Per the germline V gene, CDR1 is SGHNT and CDR2 is YENEEA. In nucleotides, the CDR3 is TGTGCCAGCAGCTTAGATCCTACTAGCGGGGGCTTAGCCAAAAACATTCAGTACTTC. The encoded protein is CASSLDPTSGGLAKNIQYF.

The V and J genes are TRBV6-6 and TRBJ1-4; 12 bases agree with TRBD1. Losses at the gene ends were 0 bases for V and 8 bases for J; bases not matched to a gene: 4. Germline V gives CDR1 MNHNY, CDR2 SVGAGI (reference sequence). The CDR3 is 16 amino acids. CDR3 protein: CASSYSRGTGGEKLFF. Written as DNA, the CDR3 is TGTGCCAGCAGTTACTCGAGGGGGACAGGGGGCGAAAAACTGTTTTTT.

This sequence joins TRBV29-1 and TRBJ1-1; weak D call: TRBD1 (5 bases). The CDR3 extends over 12 amino acids. V lost 4 bases, J lost 4 bases, and 10 bases lay in between. Per germline, CDR1 SQVTM and CDR2 ANQGSEA. The CDR3 region is CSVARGGTEAFF. Here the CDR3 DNA reads TGCAGCGTTGCGAGGGGAGGCACTGAAGCTTTCTTT. Supplemented by reference TRBV29-1 and TRBJ1-1, the full variable domain reads SAVISQKPSRDICQRGTSLTIQCQVDSQVTMMFWYRQQPGQSLTLIATANQGSEATYESGFVIDKFPISRPNLTFSTLTVSNMSPEDSSIYLCSVARGGTEAFFGQGTRLTVV.

V and J are TRBV6-5 and TRBJ2-3; 7 nucleotides align to TRBD2. V lost 3 bases, J lost 1 base, and 1 base stayed unmatched. The CDR3 contains 14 residues. Germline V gives CDR1 MNHEY, CDR2 SVGAGI. The CDR3 loop reads CASSYTSGTDTQYF. CDR3 bases: TGTGCCAGCAGTTATACTAGCGGCACAGATACGCAGTATTTT.

This clonotype was counted once. J is TRBJ2-1 and V is TRBV29-1, with D perhaps assigned TRBD1 or TRBD2 (7 bases each). The CDR3 spans 13 residues. Per germline, CDR1 SQVTM and CDR2 ANQGSEA. Deletions cut 8 bases from V and 4 bases from J, with 15 bases between. CDR3 region: CSTREGAYNEQFF. Here the CDR3 DNA reads TGCAGCACCAGGGAGGGGGCATACAATGAGCAGTTCTTC.

There are a few counts of this clonotype. The gene calls are TRBV30 and TRBJ1-6; 8 bases line up with TRBD1. This CDR3 comprises 14 residues. With 6 bases clipped from V and 9 bases from J, the junction kept 10 bases outside the gene matches. The germline CDR1 and CDR2 sequences are GTSNPN and SVGIG (reference sequence). This CDR3 reads CACLVDRERSPLHF. The CDR3 DNA sequence: TGTGCCTGTCTAGTGGACAGGGAGCGTTCACCCCTCCACTTT.

The CDR3, as DNA: TGCAGTGCTAGGGCGGGGGGGCATAGCTCCTACAATGAGCAGTTCTTC. It translates to CSARAGGHSSYNEQFF. The rearrangement uses TRBV20-1 and TRBJ2-1; 9 bases fit TRBD2. Trimming cost V 3 bases and J 0 bases; bases outside gene matches: 6. CDR3 size: 16 residues. CDR1 and CDR2 from the germline V gene are DFQATT and SNEGSKA (reference sequence).

In this sample, this clonotype turned up a few times. V usage is TRBV28 and J usage is TRBJ2-5; 8 bases line up with TRBD1. The CDR3 contains 19 residues. The V gene end was trimmed by 2 bases and the J gene end by 2 bases; junction bases not matched to a gene: 16. Germline CDR1 reads MDHEN; CDR2 reads SYDVKM. The CDR3 is CASSLSRGRFLANQETQYF. The CDR3 bases are TGTGCCAGCAGTTTAAGCAGGGGGCGCTTCCTAGCGAATCAAGAGACCCAGTACTTC.

This clonotype was recorded a few times. The gene calls are TRBV28 and TRBJ1-2; D unresolved. V was clipped by 5 bases and J by 4 bases, with 11 bases between them. CDR3 size: 13 residues. Germline assignment: CDR1 MDHEN and CDR2 SYDVKM. CDR3 DNA: TGTGCCAGCAGTCCCGTGGGGTTCTATGGCTACACCTTC. It translates to CASSPVGFYGYTF.

The chain employs TRBV20-1 and TRBJ2-3; D is ambiguous. Germline-derived CDR1 and CDR2 are DFQATT and SNEGSKA (reference sequence). V shed 5 bases and J shed 4 bases, with 13 bases lying between them. There are 13 residues in the CDR3. CDR3 in amino acids: CSAAGSWADTQYF. The CDR3 bases are TGCAGTGCTGCCGGCTCCTGGGCAGATACGCAGTATTTT.

Points on this clonotype: Germline is not matched at one junction end, which may reflect a read error. The chain has TRBV4-1 and TRBJ2-6, with no clear D. The CDR3 sequence is 16 residues long. Germline V CDR1 and CDR2: MGHRA, YSYEKL. CDR3 loop: CASNQLASSGANVLTF. The DNA of the CDR3 is TGCGCCAGCAACCAACTCGCGAGTTCTGGGGCCAACGTCCTGACTTTC.

This clonotype was observed a few times. V is TRBV5-4 and J is TRBJ1-4; TRBD1 matches at 8 bases. The CDR3 is made up of 14 amino acids. CDR1 is SGHNT, CDR2 YYREEE, per germline (reference sequence). Trimming cost V 5 bases and J 10 bases; bases outside gene matches: 10. The CDR3 DNA follows: TGTGCCAGCAGATCGCAGGGGGCGCAAGGAAAACTGTTTTTT. Translating it yields CASRSQGAQGKLFF.

The chain recombines TRBV6-5 with TRBJ2-7; perhaps D is TRBD1 or TRBD2 (6 bases each). Germline V CDR1 and CDR2: MNHEY, SVGAGI. This CDR3 has 12 residues. Trimming shortened V by 9 bases and J by 6 bases, and 15 bases separated the two germline ends. The CDR3 spells CARRREGGEQYF. The CDR3 DNA follows: TGTGCCAGAAGACGCGAGGGGGGCGAGCAGTACTTC.

The CDR3 nucleotides read TGTGCCAGCAGCCATAGGAAAGATACGCAGTATTTT. The encoded protein is CASSHRKDTQYF. V gene TRBV6-2 or TRBV6-3 combines with J gene TRBJ2-3; D gene uncertain. This CDR3 contains 12 residues. The germline CDR1 and CDR2 sequences are MNHEY and SVGEGT. The V and J ends lost 6 bases and 5 bases respectively, with 9 bases between them.

The chain is built from TRBV3-1 and TRBJ2-1; 12 nucleotides match TRBD1. The CDR3 has 17 residues. The junction had 9 bases not matched to a gene; V was cut back by 5 bases and J by 4 bases. Germline V gives CDR1 LGHDT, CDR2 YNNKEL (reference sequence). The CDR3 sequence: CASSYPGQGAPYNEQFF. For the CDR3, the DNA is TGTGCCAGCAGCTATCCGGGACAGGGGGCGCCTTACAATGAGCAGTTCTTC.

The J gene is TRBJ2-1, the V gene TRBV5-1; D call uncertain. Germline lookup yields CDR1 SGHRS and CDR2 YFSETQ. The length of the CDR3 is 13 residues. Trimming left V 0 bases short and J 4 bases short, with 5 bases between. CDR3 nucleotides: TGCGCCAGCAGCTTGGAGGTGTACAATGAGCAGTTCTTC. Its translation: CASSLEVYNEQFF.

The chain links TRBV5-1 to TRBJ1-2; D is ambiguous. V was clipped by 0 bases and J by 0 bases, with 9 bases between them. CDR1 is SGHRS and CDR2 is YFSETQ in the germline V gene. This CDR3 is 15 amino acids long. CDR3 DNA sequence: TGCGCCAGCAGCTTGGCCATTGGAGCTAACTATGGCTACACCTTC. This codes for CASSLAIGANYGYTF.

This clonotype showed up many times. The chain links TRBV28 to TRBJ2-2, with no clear D. The germline CDR1 and CDR2 sequences are MDHEN and SYDVKM. Between the trimmed V and J ends, which lost 1 base and 2 bases, there was a span of 8 bases. CDR3 length equals 15 residues. CDR3 sequence: CASSLYRYNTGELFF. The CDR3 nucleotides read TGTGCCAGCAGTTTATACCGGTATAACACCGGGGAGCTGTTTTTT.

The sample holds a few counts of this clonotype. In DNA, the CDR3 is TGTGCCAGCAGTTGGACACTTGGGATTGGGTCCTACGAGCAGTACTTC. Amino acid sequence: CASSWTLGIGSYEQYF. The chain employs TRBV12-3 or TRBV12-4 and TRBJ2-7; D is possibly TRBD1 (5 bases). Between the trimmed V and J ends, which lost 4 bases and 1 base, there was a span of 17 bases. This CDR3 is built from 16 residues.

The chain combines TRBV6-5 with TRBJ1-2; tentative D call: TRBD1 (6 bases). Germline V CDR1 and CDR2: MNHEY, SVGAGI. This CDR3 has 13 amino acids. Deletions cut 2 bases from V and 7 bases from J, with 11 bases between. CDR3 DNA: TGTGCCAGCAGTTACACTACAGGGAGTGGCTACACCTTC. Amino acids: CASSYTTGSGYTF.